This T cell receptor (beta chain) stems from a study of shared clonotypes between healthy human individuals. Trimming took off 0 bases at V and 5 bases at J, with 20 bases between the two ends. Germline V CDR1 and CDR2: SGDLS, YYNGEE. The CDR3 runs to 17 residues. Clones were read by immunoSEQ multiplex PCR, and TCRdb kept only the in-frame ones, dropping some. The sample has hundreds of thousands of clones; roughly 96% are singletons. Terminally differentiated effector memory CD45RA+ cells were excluded from the naive CD8 cells, which were CD45RO-negative and positively selected for CCR7. This sequence was found in a young woman in good health. The J gene is TRBJ1-2, the V gene TRBV9; no reliable D call. What was sequenced was naive CD8+ T cells sorted from blood. The DNA for the CDR3 is TGTGCCAGCAGCGTAGACCCGGGGATCGGGCTTAAGTATGGCTACACCTTC. Amino acids: CASSVDPGIGLKYGYTF.